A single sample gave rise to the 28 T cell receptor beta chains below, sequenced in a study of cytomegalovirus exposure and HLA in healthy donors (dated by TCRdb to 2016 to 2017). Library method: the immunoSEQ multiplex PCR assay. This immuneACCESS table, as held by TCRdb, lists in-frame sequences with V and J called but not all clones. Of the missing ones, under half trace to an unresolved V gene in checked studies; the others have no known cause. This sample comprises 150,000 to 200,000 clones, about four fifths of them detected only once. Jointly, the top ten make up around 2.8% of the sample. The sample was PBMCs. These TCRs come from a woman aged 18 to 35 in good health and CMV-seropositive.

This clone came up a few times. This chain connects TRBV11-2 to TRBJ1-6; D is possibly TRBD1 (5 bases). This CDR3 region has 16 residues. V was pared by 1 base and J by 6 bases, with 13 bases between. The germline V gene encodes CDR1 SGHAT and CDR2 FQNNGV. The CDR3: CASSLVGGESNSPLHF. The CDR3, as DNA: TGTGCCAGCAGCTTAGTCGGGGGGGAGAGTAATTCACCCCTCCACTTT.

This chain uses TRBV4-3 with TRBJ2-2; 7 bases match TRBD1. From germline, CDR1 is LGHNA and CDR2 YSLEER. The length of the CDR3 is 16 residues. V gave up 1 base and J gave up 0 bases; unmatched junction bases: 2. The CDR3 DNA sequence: TGCGCCAGCAGCCAAGTGGGGACAGCGAACACCGGGGAGCTGTTTTTT. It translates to CASSQVGTANTGELFF.

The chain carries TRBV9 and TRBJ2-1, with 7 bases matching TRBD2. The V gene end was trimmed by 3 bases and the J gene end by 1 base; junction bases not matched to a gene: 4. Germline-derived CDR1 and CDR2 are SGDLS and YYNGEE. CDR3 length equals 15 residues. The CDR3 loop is CASSGTGGSYNEQFF. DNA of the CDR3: TGTGCCAGCAGCGGAACGGGGGGTTCCTACAATGAGCAGTTCTTC.

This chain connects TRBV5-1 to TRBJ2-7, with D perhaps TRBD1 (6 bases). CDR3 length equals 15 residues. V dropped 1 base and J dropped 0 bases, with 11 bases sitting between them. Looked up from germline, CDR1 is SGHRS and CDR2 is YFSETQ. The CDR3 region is CASSLSQGSSYEQYF. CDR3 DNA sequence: TGCGCCAGCAGCTTGAGTCAGGGGAGCTCCTACGAGCAGTACTTC.

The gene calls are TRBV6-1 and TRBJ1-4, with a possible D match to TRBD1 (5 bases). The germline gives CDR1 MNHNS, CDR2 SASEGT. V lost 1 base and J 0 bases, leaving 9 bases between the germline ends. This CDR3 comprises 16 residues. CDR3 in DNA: TGTGCCAGCAGTGAAGGGACACCATCAACTAATGAAAAACTGTTTTTT. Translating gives CASSEGTPSTNEKLFF.

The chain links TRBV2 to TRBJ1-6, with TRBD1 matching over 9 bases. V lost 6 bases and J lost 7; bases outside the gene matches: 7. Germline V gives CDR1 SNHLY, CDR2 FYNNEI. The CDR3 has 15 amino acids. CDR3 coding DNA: TGTGCCAGCAGGCCGTCCGGGACAGGGAATTCACCCCTCCACTTT. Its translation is CASRPSGTGNSPLHF.

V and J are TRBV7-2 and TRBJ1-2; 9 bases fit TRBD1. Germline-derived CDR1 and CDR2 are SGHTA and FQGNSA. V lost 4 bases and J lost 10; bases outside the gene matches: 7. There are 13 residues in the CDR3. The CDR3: CASSSGTGFAYTF. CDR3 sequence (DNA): TGTGCCAGCAGCTCCGGGACAGGGTTCGCCTACACCTTC.

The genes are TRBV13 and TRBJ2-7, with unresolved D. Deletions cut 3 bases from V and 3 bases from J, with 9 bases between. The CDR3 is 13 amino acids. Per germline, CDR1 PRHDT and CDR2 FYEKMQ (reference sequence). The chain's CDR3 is CASSLGRIYEQYF. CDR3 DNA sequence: TGTGCCAGCAGCTTGGGCAGGATCTACGAGCAGTACTTC.

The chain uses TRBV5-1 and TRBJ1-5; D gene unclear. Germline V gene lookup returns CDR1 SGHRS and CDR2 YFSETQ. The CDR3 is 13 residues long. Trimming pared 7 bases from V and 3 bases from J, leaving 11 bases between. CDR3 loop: CASARHYNQPQHF. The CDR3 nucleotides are TGCGCCAGCGCAAGACATTACAATCAGCCCCAGCATTTT.

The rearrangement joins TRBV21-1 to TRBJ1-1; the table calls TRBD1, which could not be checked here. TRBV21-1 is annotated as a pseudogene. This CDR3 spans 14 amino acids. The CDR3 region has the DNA TGTGCCAGCAGCTCAAGGACAGATAACACTGAAGCTTTCTTT. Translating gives CASSSRTDNTEAFF.

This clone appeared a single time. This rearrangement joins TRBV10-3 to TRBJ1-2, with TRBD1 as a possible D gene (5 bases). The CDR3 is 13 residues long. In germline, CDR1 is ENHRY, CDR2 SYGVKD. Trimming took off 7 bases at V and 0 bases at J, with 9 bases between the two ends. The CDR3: CAIKEGPNYGYTF. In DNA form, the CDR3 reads TGTGCCATCAAGGAGGGGCCTAACTATGGCTACACCTTC.

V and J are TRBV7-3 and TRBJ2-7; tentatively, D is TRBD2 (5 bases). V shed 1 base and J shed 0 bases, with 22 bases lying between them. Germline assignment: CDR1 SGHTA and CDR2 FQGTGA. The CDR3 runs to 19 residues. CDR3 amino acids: CASSLNKETLQRSSYEQYF. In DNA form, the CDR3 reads TGTGCCAGCAGCTTAAACAAGGAAACCTTGCAGCGGAGCTCCTACGAGCAGTACTTC.

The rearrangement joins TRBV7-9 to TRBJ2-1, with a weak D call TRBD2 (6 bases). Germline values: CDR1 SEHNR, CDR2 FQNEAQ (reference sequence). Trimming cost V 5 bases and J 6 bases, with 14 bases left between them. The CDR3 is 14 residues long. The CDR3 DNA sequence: TGTGCCAGCAGCCAGGAACTAGCTACCAATGAGCAGTTCTTC. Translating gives CASSQELATNEQFF.

For the CDR3, the DNA is TGTGCCAGCAGCTTAGATAGGGGGACCCAAGAGACCCAGTACTTC. Translating gives CASSLDRGTQETQYF. V and J are TRBV11-2 and TRBJ2-5; possibly TRBD1 for D (6 bases). The CDR3 spans 15 residues. The germline CDR1 and CDR2 sequences are SGHAT and FQNNGV. V dropped 0 bases and J dropped 1 base, with 9 bases sitting between them.

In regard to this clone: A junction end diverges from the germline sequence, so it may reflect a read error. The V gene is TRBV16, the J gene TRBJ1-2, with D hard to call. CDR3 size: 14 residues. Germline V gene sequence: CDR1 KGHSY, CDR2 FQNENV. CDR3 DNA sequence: TGTGCCAGCAGCCGGCCCGAGACGAGAGGGCACAGCCTCTTC. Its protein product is CASSRPETRGHSLF.

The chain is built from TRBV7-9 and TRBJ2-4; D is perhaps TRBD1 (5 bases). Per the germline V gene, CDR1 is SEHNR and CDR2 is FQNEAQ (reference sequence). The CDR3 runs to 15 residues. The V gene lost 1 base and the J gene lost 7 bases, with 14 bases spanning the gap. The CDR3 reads CASSLDLRGANIQYF. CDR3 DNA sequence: TGTGCCAGCAGCTTAGACTTGCGTGGGGCGAACATTCAGTACTTC.

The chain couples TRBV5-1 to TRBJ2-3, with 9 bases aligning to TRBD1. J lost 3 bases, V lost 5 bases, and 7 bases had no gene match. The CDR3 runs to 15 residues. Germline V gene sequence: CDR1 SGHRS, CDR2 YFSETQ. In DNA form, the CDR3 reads TGCGCCAGCAGAAATAAACAGGGGGCGACAGATACGCAGTATTTT. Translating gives CASRNKQGATDTQYF.

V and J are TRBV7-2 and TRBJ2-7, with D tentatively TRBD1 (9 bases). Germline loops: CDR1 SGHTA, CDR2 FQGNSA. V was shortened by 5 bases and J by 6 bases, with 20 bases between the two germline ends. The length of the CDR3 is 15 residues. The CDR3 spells CASSPRTGAGGEQYF. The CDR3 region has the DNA TGTGCCAGCAGCCCCCGGACAGGGGCGGGGGGCGAGCAGTACTTC.

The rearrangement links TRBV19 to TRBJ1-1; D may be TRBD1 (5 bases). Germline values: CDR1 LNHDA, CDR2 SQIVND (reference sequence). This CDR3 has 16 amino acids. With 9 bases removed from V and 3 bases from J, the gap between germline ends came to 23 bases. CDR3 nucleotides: TGTGCCAGAGGACCTAAACGGGGGTTAGGAGACACTGAAGCTTTCTTT. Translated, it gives CARGPKRGLGDTEAFF.

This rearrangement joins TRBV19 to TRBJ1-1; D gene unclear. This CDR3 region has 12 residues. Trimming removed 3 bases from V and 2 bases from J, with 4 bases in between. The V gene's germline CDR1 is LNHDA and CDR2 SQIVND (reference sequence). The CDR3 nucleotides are TGTGCCAGTAGTATGTTAAACACTGAAGCTTTCTTT. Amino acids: CASSMLNTEAFF.

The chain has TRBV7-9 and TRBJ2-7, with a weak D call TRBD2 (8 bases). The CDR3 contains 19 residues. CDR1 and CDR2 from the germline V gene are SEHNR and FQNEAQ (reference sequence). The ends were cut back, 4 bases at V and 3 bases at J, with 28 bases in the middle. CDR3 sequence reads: CASSWREVMTGSTDYEQYF. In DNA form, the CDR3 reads TGTGCCAGCAGCTGGCGGGAGGTTATGACAGGGTCGACCGACTACGAGCAGTACTTC.

The CDR3 loop reads CASSSGQGRPEAFF. The CDR3 bases are TGTGCCAGCAGCTCGGGACAGGGAAGACCTGAAGCTTTCTTT. The chain is built from TRBV11-2 and TRBJ1-1; 9 bases map to TRBD1. The CDR3 totals 14 residues. After removal of 4 bases from V and 6 bases from J, the junction contained 6 bases not matched to a gene. Per germline, CDR1 SGHAT and CDR2 FQNNGV.

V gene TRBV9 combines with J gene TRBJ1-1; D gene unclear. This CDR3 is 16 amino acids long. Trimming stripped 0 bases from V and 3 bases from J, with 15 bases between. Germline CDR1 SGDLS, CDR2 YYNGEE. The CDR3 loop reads CASSVEFIGRDTEAFF. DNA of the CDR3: TGTGCCAGCAGCGTAGAGTTTATTGGGAGGGACACTGAAGCTTTCTTT.

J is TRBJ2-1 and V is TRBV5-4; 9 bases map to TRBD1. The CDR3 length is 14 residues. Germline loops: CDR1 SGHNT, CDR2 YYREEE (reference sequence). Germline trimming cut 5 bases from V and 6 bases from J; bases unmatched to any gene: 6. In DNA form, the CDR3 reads TGTGCCAGCAGACCGACAGGGGGTGTCAATGAGCAGTTCTTC. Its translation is CASRPTGGVNEQFF.

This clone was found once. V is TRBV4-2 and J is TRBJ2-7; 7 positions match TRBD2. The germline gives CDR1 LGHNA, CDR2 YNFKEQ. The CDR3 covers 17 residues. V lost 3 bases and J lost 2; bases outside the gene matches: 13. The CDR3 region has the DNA TGTGCCAGCAGCCATCCCGGGGAGGGGACCAGGCCCTACGAGCAGTACTTC. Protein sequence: CASSHPGEGTRPYEQYF.

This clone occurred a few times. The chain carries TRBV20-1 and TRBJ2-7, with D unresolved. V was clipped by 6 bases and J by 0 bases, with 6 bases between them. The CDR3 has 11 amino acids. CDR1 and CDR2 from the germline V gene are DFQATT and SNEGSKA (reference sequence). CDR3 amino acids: CSAAVSYEQYF. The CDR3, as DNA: TGCAGTGCGGCGGTCTCCTACGAGCAGTACTTC.

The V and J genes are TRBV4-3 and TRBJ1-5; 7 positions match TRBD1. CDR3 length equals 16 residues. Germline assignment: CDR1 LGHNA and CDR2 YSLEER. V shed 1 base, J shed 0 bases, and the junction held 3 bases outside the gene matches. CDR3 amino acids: CASSQARGDSNQPQHF. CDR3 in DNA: TGCGCCAGCAGCCAAGCCAGGGGGGATAGCAATCAGCCCCAGCATTTT.

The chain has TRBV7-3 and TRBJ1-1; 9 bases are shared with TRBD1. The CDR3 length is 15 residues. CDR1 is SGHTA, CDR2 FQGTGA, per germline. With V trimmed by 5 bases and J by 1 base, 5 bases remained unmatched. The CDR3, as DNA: TGTGCCAGCAGCGTTGGGGACAGGGCGAACACTGAAGCTTTCTTT. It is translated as CASSVGDRANTEAFF.